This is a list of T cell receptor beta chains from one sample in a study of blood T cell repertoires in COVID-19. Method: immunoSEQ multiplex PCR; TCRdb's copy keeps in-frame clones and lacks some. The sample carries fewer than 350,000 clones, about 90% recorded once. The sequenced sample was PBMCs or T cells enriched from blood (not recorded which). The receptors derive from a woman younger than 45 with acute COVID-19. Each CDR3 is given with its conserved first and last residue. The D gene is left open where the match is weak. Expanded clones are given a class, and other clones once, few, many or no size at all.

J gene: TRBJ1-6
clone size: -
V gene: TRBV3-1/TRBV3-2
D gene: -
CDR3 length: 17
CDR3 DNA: TGTGCCAGCAGCCAAGATCTCCAGGGTCTCTATAATTCACCCCTCCACTTT
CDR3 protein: CASSQDLQGLYNSPLHF

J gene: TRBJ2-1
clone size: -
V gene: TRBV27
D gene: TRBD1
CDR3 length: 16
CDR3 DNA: TGTGCCAGCAGTAGACCCGGGACAGGGGTTGGGAATGAGCAGTTCTTC
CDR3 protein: CASSRPGTGVGNEQFF

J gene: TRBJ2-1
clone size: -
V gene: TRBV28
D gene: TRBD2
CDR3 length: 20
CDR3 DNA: TGTGCCAGCAGTCCTCGGCCAGCGGGAGTCCTACGGAGCTCCTACAATGAGCAGTTCTTC
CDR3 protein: CASSPRPAGVLRSSYNEQFF

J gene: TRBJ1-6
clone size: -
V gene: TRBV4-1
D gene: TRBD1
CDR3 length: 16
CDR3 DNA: TGCGCCAGCAGCCAAGTCTCCGGGACAGGGGTTTCACCCCTCCACTTT
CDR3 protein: CASSQVSGTGVSPLHF

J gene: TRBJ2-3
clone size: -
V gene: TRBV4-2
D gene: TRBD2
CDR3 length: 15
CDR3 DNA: TGTGCCAGCAGCCGGAGCGGGAGAGGGGAAGATACGCAGTATTTT
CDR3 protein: CASSRSGRGEDTQYF

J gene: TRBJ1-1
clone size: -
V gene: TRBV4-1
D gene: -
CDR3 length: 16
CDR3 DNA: TGCGCCAGCAGCGGATCGGTGGGCAGGGGAAACACTGAAGCTTTCTTT
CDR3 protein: CASSGSVGRGNTEAFF

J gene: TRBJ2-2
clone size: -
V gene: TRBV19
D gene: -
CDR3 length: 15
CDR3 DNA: TGTGCCAGTAGCAACGACGTCCCTAGAACCGGGGAGCTGTTTTTT
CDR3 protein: CASSNDVPRTGELFF

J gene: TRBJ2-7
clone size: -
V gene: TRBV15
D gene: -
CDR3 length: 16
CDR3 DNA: TGTGCCACCAGCAGAGGTCCCGTCCTCCAGGTCCACGAGCAGTACTTC
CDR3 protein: CATSRGPVLQVHEQYF

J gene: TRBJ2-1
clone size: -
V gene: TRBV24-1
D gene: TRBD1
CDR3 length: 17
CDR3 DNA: TGTGCCACCAGTGATAGGGGGCTACTAGGGACCTACAATGAGCAGTTCTTC
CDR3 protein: CATSDRGLLGTYNEQFF

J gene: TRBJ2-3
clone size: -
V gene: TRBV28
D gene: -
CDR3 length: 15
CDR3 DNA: TGTGCCAGCAGTCCGTGGACAGTTAAAGAGGATACGCAGTATTTT
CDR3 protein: CASSPWTVKEDTQYF

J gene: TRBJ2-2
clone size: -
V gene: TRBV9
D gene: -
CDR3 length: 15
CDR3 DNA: TGTGCCAGCAGCGTGGGAGTGAGCAGCACCGGGGAGCTGTTTTTT
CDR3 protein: CASSVGVSSTGELFF

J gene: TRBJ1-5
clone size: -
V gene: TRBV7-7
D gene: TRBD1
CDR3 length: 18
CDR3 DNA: TGTGCTAGCAGCCCGAAAGAAAAAGGGACAGGAAGCAATCAGCCCCAGCATTTT
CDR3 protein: CASSPKEKGTGSNQPQHF

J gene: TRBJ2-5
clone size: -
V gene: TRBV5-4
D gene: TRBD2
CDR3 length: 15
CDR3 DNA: TGTGCCAGCAGCTTGGCGGGAGGTTTAGGAGAGACCCAGTACTTC
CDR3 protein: CASSLAGGLGETQYF

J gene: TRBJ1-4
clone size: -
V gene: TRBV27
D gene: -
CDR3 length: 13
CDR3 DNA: TGTGCCAGCAGGACAGAAACTAATGAAAAACTGTTTTTT
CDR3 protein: CASRTETNEKLFF

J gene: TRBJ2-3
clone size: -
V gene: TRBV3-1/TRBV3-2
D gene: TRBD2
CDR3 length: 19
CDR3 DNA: TGTGCCAGCAGCCAGGGGCAAGCGGGGGGGAGATCTAGCACAGATACGCAGTATTTT
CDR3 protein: CASSQGQAGGRSSTDTQYF

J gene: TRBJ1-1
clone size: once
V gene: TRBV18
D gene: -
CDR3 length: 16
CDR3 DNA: TGTGCCAGCTCACCACAGGAGGAGAGCATGAACACTGAAGCTTTCTTT
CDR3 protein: CASSPQEESMNTEAFF

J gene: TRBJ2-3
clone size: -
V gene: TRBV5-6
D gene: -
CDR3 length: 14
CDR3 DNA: TGTGCCAGCAGCCAACAGGGCAGCGCGGATACGCAGTATTTT
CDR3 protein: CASSQQGSADTQYF

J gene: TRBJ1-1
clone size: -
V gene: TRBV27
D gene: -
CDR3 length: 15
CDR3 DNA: TGTGCCAGCAGTTTAGCTCAGAGGGCACACACTGAAGCTTTCTTT
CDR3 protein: CASSLAQRAHTEAFF

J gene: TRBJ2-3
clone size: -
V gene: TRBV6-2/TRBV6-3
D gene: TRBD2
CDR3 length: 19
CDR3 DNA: TGTGCCAGCAGTTACGGGGTCGGAAGCGGGATCACTAGCACAGATACGCAGTATTTT
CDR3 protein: CASSYGVGSGITSTDTQYF

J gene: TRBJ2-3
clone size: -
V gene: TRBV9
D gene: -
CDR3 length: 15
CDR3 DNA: TGTGCCAGCAGCTTATTAGCGGTTCCCACAGATACGCAGTATTTT
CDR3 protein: CASSLLAVPTDTQYF

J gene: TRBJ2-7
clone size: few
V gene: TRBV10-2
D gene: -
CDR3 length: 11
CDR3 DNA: TGCGCCAGCAGTGATATTTCCGAGCAGTACTTC
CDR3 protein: CASSDISEQYF

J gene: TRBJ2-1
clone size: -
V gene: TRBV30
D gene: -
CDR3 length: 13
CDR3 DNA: TGTGCCTGGAGTGTACTGACAGCAACCGAGCAGTTCTTC
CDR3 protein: CAWSVLTATEQFF

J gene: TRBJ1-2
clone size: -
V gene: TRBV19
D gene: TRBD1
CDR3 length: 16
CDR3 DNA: TGTGCCAGTACCCCGGGACAGACGAAACTGAACTATGGCTACACCTTC
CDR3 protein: CASTPGQTKLNYGYTF

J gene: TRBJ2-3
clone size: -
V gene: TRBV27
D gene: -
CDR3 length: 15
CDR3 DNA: TGTGCCAGCAGTTTAGGGACACCAAGTACTAATACGCAGTATTTT
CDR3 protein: CASSLGTPSTNTQYF

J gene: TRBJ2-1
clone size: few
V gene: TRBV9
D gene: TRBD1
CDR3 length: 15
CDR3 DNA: TGTGCCAGCAGCGTAGACACAGGGGGATACAATGAGCAGTTCTTC
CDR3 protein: CASSVDTGGYNEQFF

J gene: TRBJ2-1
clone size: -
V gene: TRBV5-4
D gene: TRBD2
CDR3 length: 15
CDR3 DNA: TGTGCCAGCAACTCCGGGACTAGCGGGAGTAATGAGCAGTTCTTC
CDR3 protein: CASNSGTSGSNEQFF

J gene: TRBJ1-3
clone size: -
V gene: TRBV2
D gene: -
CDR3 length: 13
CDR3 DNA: TGTGCCAGCAGTCCCAACTCTGGAAACACCATATATTTT
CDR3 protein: CASSPNSGNTIYF

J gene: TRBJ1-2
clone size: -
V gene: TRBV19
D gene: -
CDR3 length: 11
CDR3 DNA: TGTGCCAGTAGTAGCCACGGTGGCTACACCTTC
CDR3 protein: CASSSHGGYTF

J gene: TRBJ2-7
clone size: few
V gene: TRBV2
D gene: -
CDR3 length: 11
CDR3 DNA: TGTGCCAGCAGTACAGTAAACGAGCAGTACTTC
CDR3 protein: CASSTVNEQYF

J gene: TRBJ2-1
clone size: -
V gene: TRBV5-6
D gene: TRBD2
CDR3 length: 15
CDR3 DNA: TGTGCCAGCAGCCCCGGGACTAGCGGCTACAATGAGCAGTTCTTC
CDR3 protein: CASSPGTSGYNEQFF

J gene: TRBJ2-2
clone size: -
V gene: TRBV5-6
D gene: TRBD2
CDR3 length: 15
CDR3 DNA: TGTGCCAGCACCCTAGCGGGAGATGGTTCCGGGGAGCTGTTTTTT
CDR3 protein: CASTLAGDGSGELFF

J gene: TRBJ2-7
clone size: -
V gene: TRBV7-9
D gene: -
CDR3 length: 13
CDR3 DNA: TGTGCCAGCAGCTTCCGGAGCTCCTACGAGCAGTACTTC
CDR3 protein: CASSFRSSYEQYF

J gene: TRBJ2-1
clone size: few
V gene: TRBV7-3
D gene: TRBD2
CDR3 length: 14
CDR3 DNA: TGTGCCAGCAGCTTACAGGGACTAGAGCATGAGCAGTTCTTC
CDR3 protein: CASSLQGLEHEQFF

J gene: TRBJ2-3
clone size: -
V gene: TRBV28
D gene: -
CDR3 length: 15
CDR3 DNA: TGTGCCAGCAGTTTAGGGGGGGCGGGCACAGATACGCAGTATTTT
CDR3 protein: CASSLGGAGTDTQYF

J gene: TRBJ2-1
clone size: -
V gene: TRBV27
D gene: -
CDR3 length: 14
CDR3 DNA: TGTGCCAGCACCAAGGACTACCCTTACAATGAGCAGTTCTTC
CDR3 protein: CASTKDYPYNEQFF

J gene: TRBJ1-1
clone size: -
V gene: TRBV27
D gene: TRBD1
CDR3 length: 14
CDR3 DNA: TGTGCCAGCAGTTTAGGGACAGGGACCACTGAAGCTTTCTTT
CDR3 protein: CASSLGTGTTEAFF

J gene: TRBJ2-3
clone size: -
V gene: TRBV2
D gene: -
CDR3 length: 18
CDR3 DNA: TGTGCCAGCACGAACAAGTTGGGGGCGGTTACTAGCACAGATACGCAGTATTTT
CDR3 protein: CASTNKLGAVTSTDTQYF

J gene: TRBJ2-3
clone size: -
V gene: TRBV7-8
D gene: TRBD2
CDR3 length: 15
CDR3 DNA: TGTGCCAGCACCAAAGATGGGACTAACACAGATACGCAGTATTTT
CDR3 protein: CASTKDGTNTDTQYF

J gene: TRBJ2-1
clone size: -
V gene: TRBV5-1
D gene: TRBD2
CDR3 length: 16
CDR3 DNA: TGCGCCAGCAGCCCGGGGGGAGGAGCCCCTTACAATGAGCAGTTCTTC
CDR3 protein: CASSPGGGAPYNEQFF

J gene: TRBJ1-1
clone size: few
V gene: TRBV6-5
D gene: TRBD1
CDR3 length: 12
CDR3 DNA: TGTGCCAGCACAAAGGACAGGGCCTCAGCTTTCTTT
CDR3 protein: CASTKDRASAFF

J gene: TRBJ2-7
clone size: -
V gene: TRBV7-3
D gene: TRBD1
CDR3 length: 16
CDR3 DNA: TGTGCCAGCAGCTCGACAGGGGGCGCAGGAACCTACGAGCAGTACTTC
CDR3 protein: CASSSTGGAGTYEQYF

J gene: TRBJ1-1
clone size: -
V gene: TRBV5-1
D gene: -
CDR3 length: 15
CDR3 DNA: TGCGCCAGCAGCTCCGTCAGGGCAGGGAACTCTGAAGCTTTCTTT
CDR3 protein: CASSSVRAGNSEAFF

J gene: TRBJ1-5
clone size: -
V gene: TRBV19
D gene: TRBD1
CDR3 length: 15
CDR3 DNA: TGTGCCAGTAGTATAGAGGGACAGGGAAGTCAGCCCCAGCATTTT
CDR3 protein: CASSIEGQGSQPQHF

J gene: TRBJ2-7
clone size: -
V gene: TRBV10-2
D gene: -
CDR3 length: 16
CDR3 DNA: TGCGCCAGCAGTGAGGACGGACTTTTCAACTCCTACGAGCAGTACTTC
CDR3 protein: CASSEDGLFNSYEQYF

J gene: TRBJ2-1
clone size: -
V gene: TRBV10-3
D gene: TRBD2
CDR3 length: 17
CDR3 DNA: TGTGCCATCAGTGATGCAGGGAGCGGGAGTACGAACAATGAGCAGTTCTTC
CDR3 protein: CAISDAGSGSTNNEQFF

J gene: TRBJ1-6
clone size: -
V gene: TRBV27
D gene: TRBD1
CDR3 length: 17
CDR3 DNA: TGTGCCAGCAGTTCTCGACAGGGAGTAATCATTAATTCACCCCTCCACTTT
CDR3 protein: CASSSRQGVIINSPLHF